This T cell receptor beta chain was documented in a study of PD-1 blockade in classical Hodgkin lymphoma. Study-wide results and caveats: Reports described newly diagnosed patients as having lower baseline TCR diversity than healthy donors.

V lost 3 bases and J lost 4, with 18 bases in between. This CDR3 region has 16 residues. From germline, CDR1 is ENHRY and CDR2 SYGVKD. Every patient relapsed after autologous stem cell transplantation, and brentuximab vedotin exposure varied. Generated by immunoSEQ multiplex PCR, the TCRdb table keeps only in-frame clones and is missing some. The table lists 20,000 to 30,000 clones, 65% to 85% of them singletons. About this clone: Its antigen is unknown.

This sample comprised peripheral blood mononuclear cells (PBMCs), obtained before the second cycle of nivolumab. The chain carries TRBV10-3 and TRBJ1-1; TRBD1 is a possible D gene (6 bases). This sequence was found in a human donor with classical Hodgkin lymphoma. This CDR3 is CAISDQRGGGITEAFF. CDR3 DNA: TGTGCCATCAGTGACCAAAGGGGAGGGGGAATCACTGAAGCTTTCTTT.